These T cell receptor beta chains were read from a single sample in a study of cytomegalovirus exposure and HLA in healthy donors. This table comes from immunoSEQ multiplex PCR, and its TCRdb copy is limited to in-frame clones, with some not included. This sample has 110,000 to 150,000 clones; roughly nine tenths occur once, and the top ten carry nearly 3%. Sequenced sample: PBMCs. The source of these receptors is a man aged 18 to 35 in good health and CMV-seronegative. Both conserved end residues are part of each CDR3. Each record gives: CDR3 DNA, CDR3 protein, V gene, D gene, clone size, J gene. The D gene is left open where the match is weak. Clone sizes are given selectively: once, few, many, or a class where the clone is expanded.

cdr3_nt: TGTGCTAGTGGTTTGTTGTGGGGGAGTAGGGTAGGTCCGGACAGGACCTATGGCTACACCTTC
cdr3_aa: CASGLLWGSRVGPDRTYGYTF
v_call: TRBV12-5
d_call: TRBD1
clone_size: NA
j_call: TRBJ1-2

cdr3_nt: TGTGCCAGCACCGGGACACCTTCCCCGGAGTATGGCTACACCTTC
cdr3_aa: CASTGTPSPEYGYTF
v_call: TRBV2
d_call: NA
clone_size: NA
j_call: TRBJ1-2

cdr3_nt: TGTGCCAGCAGTTCTAACCAGCGGGAGGTAAGGGAGCAGTACTTC
cdr3_aa: CASSSNQREVREQYF
v_call: TRBV28
d_call: TRBD2
clone_size: NA
j_call: TRBJ2-7

cdr3_nt: TGTGCCAGCAGTTCCCCCTCTCGTCCTATGGAGCAGTACTTC
cdr3_aa: CASSSPSRPMEQYF
v_call: TRBV6-5
d_call: NA
clone_size: NA
j_call: TRBJ2-7

cdr3_nt: TGCGCCAGCAGCTTGGGCCGGGAAGCCGGGGAGCTGTTTTTT
cdr3_aa: CASSLGREAGELFF
v_call: TRBV5-1
d_call: NA
clone_size: NA
j_call: TRBJ2-2

cdr3_nt: TGTGCCAGCAGTTACGGGGCCTCTGGGGCCAACGTCCTGACTTTC
cdr3_aa: CASSYGASGANVLTF
v_call: TRBV6-5
d_call: NA
clone_size: NA
j_call: TRBJ2-6

cdr3_nt: TGTGCCAGCATCCCAGCCGGACAGATGAACACTGAAGCTTTCTTT
cdr3_aa: CASIPAGQMNTEAFF
v_call: TRBV5-5
d_call: NA
clone_size: NA
j_call: TRBJ1-1

cdr3_nt: TGTGCCAGCAGCGCCCGGGGACTAGCGGGAGGCTCCGAGCAGTACTTC
cdr3_aa: CASSARGLAGGSEQYF
v_call: TRBV9
d_call: TRBD2
clone_size: NA
j_call: TRBJ2-7

cdr3_nt: TGTGCCACCAGCGAGCGACGCGGCAATCAGCCCCAGCATTTT
cdr3_aa: CATSERRGNQPQHF
v_call: TRBV15
d_call: NA
clone_size: NA
j_call: TRBJ1-5

cdr3_nt: TGTGCCAGCAGTCCTCCAGGCCCCTCCTACAATGAGCAGTTCTTC
cdr3_aa: CASSPPGPSYNEQFF
v_call: TRBV27
d_call: NA
clone_size: NA
j_call: TRBJ2-1

cdr3_nt: TGTGCCAGCAGCCTCGCGGGGTATGGCTACACCTTC
cdr3_aa: CASSLAGYGYTF
v_call: TRBV7-9
d_call: NA
clone_size: once
j_call: TRBJ1-2

cdr3_nt: TGTGCCAGCAGCACGACAGGATTCCCCGGGGAGCTGTTTTTT
cdr3_aa: CASSTTGFPGELFF
v_call: TRBV5-8
d_call: NA
clone_size: few
j_call: TRBJ2-2

cdr3_nt: TGCGCCAGCAGCTTGCGGGCAGGGGGTGACTCGGACGAGCAGTACTTC
cdr3_aa: CASSLRAGGDSDEQYF
v_call: TRBV5-1
d_call: TRBD1
clone_size: NA
j_call: TRBJ2-7

cdr3_nt: TGCGCCAGCAGCCGGGACTCCTACTACGAGCAGTACTTC
cdr3_aa: CASSRDSYYEQYF
v_call: TRBV5-1
d_call: NA
clone_size: NA
j_call: TRBJ2-7

cdr3_nt: TGTGCCAGCAGCGACCGCGCTAGCGGGGGCACAGATACGCAGTATTTT
cdr3_aa: CASSDRASGGTDTQYF
v_call: TRBV6-4
d_call: TRBD2
clone_size: NA
j_call: TRBJ2-3

cdr3_nt: TGTGCCAGCAGCTCGGGACTAGCGGTGCACTCCTACGAGCAGTACTTC
cdr3_aa: CASSSGLAVHSYEQYF
v_call: TRBV7-9
d_call: TRBD2
clone_size: NA
j_call: TRBJ2-7

cdr3_nt: TGTGCCAGCAGCTTAACTTCGGGGGCAGCGGGAGAATATGAGCAGTACTTC
cdr3_aa: CASSLTSGAAGEYEQYF
v_call: TRBV7-9
d_call: TRBD2
clone_size: NA
j_call: TRBJ2-7

cdr3_nt: TGTGCCAGCAGTCCAGTTTCAGGGATAGCGGGGTACCAAGAGACCCAGTACTTC
cdr3_aa: CASSPVSGIAGYQETQYF
v_call: TRBV27
d_call: TRBD2
clone_size: NA
j_call: TRBJ2-5

cdr3_nt: TGTGCCAGCAGCGCAATACTAGGAGAGAATGAGCAGTTCTTC
cdr3_aa: CASSAILGENEQFF
v_call: TRBV9
d_call: NA
clone_size: NA
j_call: TRBJ2-1

cdr3_nt: TGTGCCAGCTCACCTGGAAGCCCGACAGGAACCTACGAGCAGTACTTC
cdr3_aa: CASSPGSPTGTYEQYF
v_call: TRBV18
d_call: NA
clone_size: NA
j_call: TRBJ2-7

cdr3_nt: TGTGCCAGCAGTTTACGGGGAACTAATGAAAAACTGTTTTTT
cdr3_aa: CASSLRGTNEKLFF
v_call: TRBV27
d_call: NA
clone_size: once
j_call: TRBJ1-4

cdr3_nt: TGTGCCAGCAGTGCCTCTGGGCCTCGACAGGGATCGAGGGCCACTGAAGCTTTCTTT
cdr3_aa: CASSASGPRQGSRATEAFF
v_call: TRBV6-4
d_call: TRBD1
clone_size: NA
j_call: TRBJ1-1

cdr3_nt: TGTGCCAGCAGCCCTAGCGCCCTCGTTGGGATCAACTATGGCTACACCTTC
cdr3_aa: CASSPSALVGINYGYTF
v_call: TRBV7-2
d_call: NA
clone_size: NA
j_call: TRBJ1-2

cdr3_nt: TGCGCCAGCAGCTTGGACTTAGGGGGCGCAGCAGATACGCAGTATTTT
cdr3_aa: CASSLDLGGAADTQYF
v_call: TRBV5-1
d_call: TRBD1
clone_size: NA
j_call: TRBJ2-3

cdr3_nt: TGTGCCAGCAGCCTTCTCGGCCTAGCGGGAGTCGGAACCTACGAGCAGTACTTC
cdr3_aa: CASSLLGLAGVGTYEQYF
v_call: TRBV5-6
d_call: TRBD2
clone_size: many
j_call: TRBJ2-7

cdr3_nt: TGTGCCAGCAGTTTATCGAGCAGGGGCGGTGAAAAACTGTTTTTT
cdr3_aa: CASSLSSRGGEKLFF
v_call: TRBV28
d_call: NA
clone_size: NA
j_call: TRBJ1-4

cdr3_nt: TGCGCCAGCAGCTGGGGCTACGGCAAGATTCAGTACTTC
cdr3_aa: CASSWGYGKIQYF
v_call: TRBV5-1
d_call: NA
clone_size: NA
j_call: TRBJ2-4

cdr3_nt: TGTGCCAGCAGAAGGCCCAGCGGGGGGGCCTGTGGTACCTCCTACGAGCAGTACTTC
cdr3_aa: CASRRPSGGACGTSYEQYF
v_call: TRBV6-4
d_call: TRBD2
clone_size: NA
j_call: TRBJ2-7

cdr3_nt: TGCGCCAGCAGCCGTGGACAGGGGCTTAGCACTGAAGCTTTCTTT
cdr3_aa: CASSRGQGLSTEAFF
v_call: TRBV4-1
d_call: TRBD1
clone_size: NA
j_call: TRBJ1-1

cdr3_nt: TGCGCCAGCAGTGAGCCAACAGGGGTTGAAGCTTTCTTT
cdr3_aa: CASSEPTGVEAFF
v_call: TRBV10-1
d_call: TRBD1
clone_size: NA
j_call: TRBJ1-1

cdr3_nt: TGTGCCAGCAGTTTATCTCTCCTTTTGGGGCGGAGGGGGCTCGAGCAGTACTTC
cdr3_aa: CASSLSLLLGRRGLEQYF
v_call: TRBV28
d_call: NA
clone_size: NA
j_call: TRBJ2-7

cdr3_nt: TGTGCCAGCAACCCACAGCGGGGAGGAAACTACAATGAGCAGTTCTTC
cdr3_aa: CASNPQRGGNYNEQFF
v_call: TRBV27
d_call: TRBD2
clone_size: NA
j_call: TRBJ2-1

cdr3_nt: TGTGCCAGCAGTTTATTAGGGGGAGAGCAGCCCCAGCATTTT
cdr3_aa: CASSLLGGEQPQHF
v_call: TRBV27
d_call: NA
clone_size: NA
j_call: TRBJ1-5

cdr3_nt: TGTGCCAGCAGTGAGGAGGGGCCCAACTACGAGCAGTACTTC
cdr3_aa: CASSEEGPNYEQYF
v_call: TRBV6-1
d_call: NA
clone_size: NA
j_call: TRBJ2-7

cdr3_nt: TGTGCCAGCAGCAAAGCTGGGGCGGTCGCTAGTTTGAATCAGCCCCAGCATTTT
cdr3_aa: CASSKAGAVASLNQPQHF
v_call: TRBV21-1
d_call: NA
clone_size: few
j_call: TRBJ1-5

cdr3_nt: TGTGCCAGCAGCGCCCTGACCGGACAGGGAGCGCTTTCCTACGAGCAGTACTTC
cdr3_aa: CASSALTGQGALSYEQYF
v_call: TRBV21-1
d_call: NA
clone_size: once
j_call: TRBJ2-7

cdr3_nt: TGTGCCAGCGTAAAGGGGGTATCCCAGCATTTT
cdr3_aa: CASVKGVSQHF
v_call: TRBV6-1
d_call: NA
clone_size: NA
j_call: TRBJ1-5

cdr3_nt: TGTGCCAGCAGCTTAGAGGGACTAGCGGGCCGAAGCCGCACCTACGAGCAGTACTTC
cdr3_aa: CASSLEGLAGRSRTYEQYF
v_call: TRBV11-2
d_call: TRBD2
clone_size: NA
j_call: TRBJ2-7

cdr3_nt: TGCGCCAGCAGCTGGGATCCGGGGGGCACAGATACGCAGTATTTT
cdr3_aa: CASSWDPGGTDTQYF
v_call: TRBV5-1
d_call: NA
clone_size: NA
j_call: TRBJ2-3

cdr3_nt: TGTGCCAGTAGTGGAAGGACAGGTACCAACTATGGCTACACCTTC
cdr3_aa: CASSGRTGTNYGYTF
v_call: TRBV19
d_call: TRBD1
clone_size: NA
j_call: TRBJ1-2

cdr3_nt: TGTGCCAGCAGCCGACGGGGGAATGGAGAAAAACTGTTTTTT
cdr3_aa: CASSRRGNGEKLFF
v_call: TRBV14
d_call: NA
clone_size: NA
j_call: TRBJ1-4

cdr3_nt: TGTGCCAGCTCCCTTCTTATGAACACTGAAGCTTTCTTT
cdr3_aa: CASSLLMNTEAFF
v_call: TRBV5-6
d_call: NA
clone_size: NA
j_call: TRBJ1-1

cdr3_nt: TGTGCCAGCAGCCCCTACAGGAACAATAATTCACCCCTCCACTTT
cdr3_aa: CASSPYRNNNSPLHF
v_call: TRBV6-6
d_call: NA
clone_size: NA
j_call: TRBJ1-6

cdr3_nt: TGCAGCGTTGGACACGACCGGGAGCTGTTTTTT
cdr3_aa: CSVGHDRELFF
v_call: TRBV29-1
d_call: NA
clone_size: NA
j_call: TRBJ2-2

cdr3_nt: TGCGCCAGCAGCCAAGAAAGCGGGAGGGCCCTGACAGATACGCAGTATTTT
cdr3_aa: CASSQESGRALTDTQYF
v_call: TRBV4-3
d_call: TRBD2
clone_size: NA
j_call: TRBJ2-3

cdr3_nt: TGTGCCAGCAGCTCCGTCTACACCGGGGAGCTGTTTTTT
cdr3_aa: CASSSVYTGELFF
v_call: TRBV13
d_call: NA
clone_size: once
j_call: TRBJ2-2

cdr3_nt: TGTGCCATCAGCCCAGGGGGCCTTACCGGGGAGCTGTTTTTT
cdr3_aa: CAISPGGLTGELFF
v_call: TRBV10-3
d_call: TRBD1
clone_size: NA
j_call: TRBJ2-2

cdr3_nt: TGTGCCAGCAGTGAATATAAGACAGGATACTCGGAGCAGTACTTC
cdr3_aa: CASSEYKTGYSEQYF
v_call: TRBV25-1
d_call: NA
clone_size: NA
j_call: TRBJ2-7

cdr3_nt: TGTGCCAGCAGCCCCCGGGACAGGGGCTACGAGCAGTACTTC
cdr3_aa: CASSPRDRGYEQYF
v_call: TRBV7-9
d_call: TRBD1
clone_size: NA
j_call: TRBJ2-7

cdr3_nt: TGTGCCATCAGTGAGGGACAGGGCAAAGGGGGCAATCAGCCCCAGCATTTT
cdr3_aa: CAISEGQGKGGNQPQHF
v_call: TRBV10-3
d_call: TRBD1
clone_size: NA
j_call: TRBJ1-5

cdr3_nt: TGTGCCAGTAGTCCCAGGGTCGGAGCAGCCATCCAAGAGACCCAGTACTTC
cdr3_aa: CASSPRVGAAIQETQYF
v_call: TRBV19
d_call: NA
clone_size: NA
j_call: TRBJ2-5